These 5 T cell receptor beta chains were all obtained from the same sample, sequenced in a study of cytomegalovirus exposure and HLA in healthy donors. PCR amplification relied on 60 Vbeta primers (plus 13 Jbeta primers). Repertoires were generated with immunoSEQ multiplex PCR, while TCRdb's copy carries only in-frame clones and drops some. The sample lists some 110,000 clones, about 61% occurring once. The sample comprised PBMCs. These receptors all come from a woman aged 25 to 39 in good health and CMV-seronegative.

This sequence joins TRBV5-1 and TRBJ1-2; TRBD1 aligns across 8 bases. The length of the CDR3 is 16 residues. Trimming took 3 bases from V and 0 from J; bases not matched to a gene: 7. Germline V lookup: CDR1 SGHRS, CDR2 YFSETQ. CDR3 in DNA: TGCGCCAGCAGCTACAGCACAGGGGGTGCTAACTATGGCTACACCTTC. Translation gives CASSYSTGGANYGYTF.

The rearrangement uses TRBV11-2 and TRBJ2-5, with 9 bases matching TRBD2. The V gene end was trimmed by 4 bases and the J gene end by 2 bases; junction bases not matched to a gene: 8. Germline V CDR1 and CDR2: SGHAT, FQNNGV. CDR3 length equals 16 residues. CDR3 in DNA: TGTGCCAGCAGCTCCTGGACTAGCGCCACTCAAGAGACCCAGTACTTC. It is translated as CASSSWTSATQETQYF.

The rearrangement uses TRBV9 and TRBJ2-5; possible D gene TRBD2, 6 bases. Trimming left V 0 bases short and J 5 bases short, with 14 bases between. The germline gives CDR1 SGDLS, CDR2 YYNGEE. The CDR3 totals 15 residues. The CDR3 sequence: CASSVDTSSWETQYF. The CDR3 nucleotides read TGTGCCAGCAGCGTAGATACTAGCAGCTGGGAGACCCAGTACTTC.

V is TRBV7-8 and J is TRBJ2-7; D remains unclear. V was trimmed by 1 base and J by 0 bases, leaving 10 bases between them. This CDR3 region has 15 residues. CDR1 is SGHVS and CDR2 is FQNEAQ in the germline V gene. CDR3 loop: CASSLGAPSSYEQYF. DNA for the CDR3: TGTGCCAGCAGCTTAGGGGCTCCCAGCTCCTACGAGCAGTACTTC.

This chain connects TRBV27 to TRBJ1-1; possible D gene TRBD1, 5 bases. Germline CDR1 is MNHEY and CDR2 is SMNVEV (reference sequence). V was pared by 7 bases and J by 7 bases, with 16 bases between. This CDR3 spans 13 amino acids. CDR3 bases: TGTGCCAGCATCAAGAGGGGCGGGGTTGAAGCTTTCTTT. This translates into CASIKRGGVEAFF.